This record concerns one TCR beta chain sequence. Its specificity is not known. Generated by immunoSEQ multiplex PCR, the TCRdb table keeps only in-frame clones and is missing some. The sample has over 10,000 clones, approximately 80% seen once. Germline V gene lookup returns CDR1 WSHSY and CDR2 SAAADI. CDR3 length: 13 residues. V lost 4 bases and J lost 8, with 12 bases in between. This entry is derived from a study of OX40 agonist ivuxolimab in advanced cancers. Broader study findings: At 0.1-3.0 mg/kg, partial responders had clonal expansion among the lowest observed. At 0.1 to 3.0 mg/kg and by week 6, clonal expansion occurred in CD4+ and CD8+ blood T cells.

People who had autoimmune disease history or systemic immunosuppression were excluded. This clonotype was obtained from an adult with an advanced solid tumor such as melanoma, head and neck, liver or kidney cancer. The chain links TRBV10-2 to TRBJ2-4, with D hard to call. The sequenced sample was CD4+ or CD8+ T cells sorted from blood, obtained in a trial of the OX40 agonist ivuxolimab. CDR3 bases: TGCGCCAGCAGTGGAGAAGGACGGGACATTCAGTACTTC. This encodes CASSGEGRDIQYF.